These 2 T cell receptor beta chains came from one sample sequenced in a study of T cell repertoires in cytomegalovirus infection. TCRdb analysed the reads with MiXCR anew, one entry per CDR3 protein. The sample includes roughly 500,000 distinct CDR3 sequences, 15% to 20% of them seen just once. The sample was CD8+ T cells from PBMCs. Receptor source: a human donor in good health (CMV status not recorded). Some clones in this sample may be carry-over from other donors' samples.

The rearrangement joins TRBV6-2 or TRBV6-3 to TRBJ2-7; D possibly corresponds to TRBD2 (5 bases). Germline-derived CDR1 and CDR2 are MNHEY and SVGEGT. Deletions cut 0 bases from V and 6 bases from J, with 9 bases between. The CDR3 runs 13 residues. CDR3 coding DNA: TGTGCCAGCAGTTACTCGAAACGGGGCGAGCAGTACTTC. Its translation is CASSYSKRGEQYF.

The chain combines TRBV19 with TRBJ2-1, with 8 positions matching TRBD1. Germline V gene lookup returns CDR1 LNHDA and CDR2 SQIVND (reference sequence). V gave up 3 bases and J gave up 2 bases; unmatched junction bases: 12. The CDR3 contains 18 residues. This CDR3 is CASSMTGALVLPYNEQFF. CDR3 nucleotide sequence: TGTGCCAGTAGTATGACAGGGGCCTTAGTTCTCCCCTACAATGAGCAGTTCTTC.